This TCR beta chain was sequenced in a study of T cells in localized non-small cell lung cancer. This clone was counted only a few times. Its antigen is not identified. TCRdb's copy holds only in-frame clones and misses some; the assay was immunoSEQ multiplex PCR. The data hold several thousand clones, with roughly a third observed a single time. Germline V CDR1 and CDR2: MNHGY, SAAAGT. V shed 10 bases and J shed 1 base, with 17 bases lying between them. The CDR3 spans 15 residues. Findings and limits, study-wide: There were a median around 59 of the top 100 tumor clones appearing in adjacent lung. Uninvolved adjacent lung showed the highest T cell clonality, exceeding tumor. Longer overall survival associated with higher blood T cell density; shorter survival with higher adjacent-lung clonality.

The chain employs TRBV6-8 and TRBJ1-3; D ambiguous. The material was lung tumor tissue, obtained before any cancer treatment. The TCR originated in a female donor over 55 with stage I lung adenocarcinoma. Written as DNA, the CDR3 is TGTGCCACAGTCCTCAGCATATATTCTGGAAACACCATATATTTT. Residues: CATVLSIYSGNTIYF.